This T cell receptor (beta chain) was profiled in a study of T cell clonotyping in hematopoietic cell transplantation. Regarding the study as a whole: Higher Inverse Simpson Index values in graft donor and pretransplant recipient predicted broader posttransplant TCR diversity.

Measured with immunoSEQ multiplex PCR; TCRdb has only the in-frame clones, and not every one. The sample contains approximately 12,000 clones, 89% of which appear only once. As for this clone: The antigen is undetermined.

The V and J ends lost 4 bases and 5 bases, in that order; junction bases with no gene match: 10. CDR1 and CDR2 from the germline V gene are MNHEY and SVGAGI. The CDR3 length is 15 residues. The TCR comes from an older female patient who had an allogeneic stem cell transplant from an unrelated donor, so the T cells may come from the graft donor. Some clones in this sample may be carry-over from other donors' samples. This sequence joins TRBV6-5 and TRBJ2-7, with TRBD1 matching 8 bases. Sequences were derived from PBMCs, sampled 100 days after allogeneic stem cell transplant. CDR3 coding DNA: TGTGCCAGCAGTTCACCATGGACAGGGAAGCACGAGCAGTACTTC. It specifies CASSSPWTGKHEQYF.